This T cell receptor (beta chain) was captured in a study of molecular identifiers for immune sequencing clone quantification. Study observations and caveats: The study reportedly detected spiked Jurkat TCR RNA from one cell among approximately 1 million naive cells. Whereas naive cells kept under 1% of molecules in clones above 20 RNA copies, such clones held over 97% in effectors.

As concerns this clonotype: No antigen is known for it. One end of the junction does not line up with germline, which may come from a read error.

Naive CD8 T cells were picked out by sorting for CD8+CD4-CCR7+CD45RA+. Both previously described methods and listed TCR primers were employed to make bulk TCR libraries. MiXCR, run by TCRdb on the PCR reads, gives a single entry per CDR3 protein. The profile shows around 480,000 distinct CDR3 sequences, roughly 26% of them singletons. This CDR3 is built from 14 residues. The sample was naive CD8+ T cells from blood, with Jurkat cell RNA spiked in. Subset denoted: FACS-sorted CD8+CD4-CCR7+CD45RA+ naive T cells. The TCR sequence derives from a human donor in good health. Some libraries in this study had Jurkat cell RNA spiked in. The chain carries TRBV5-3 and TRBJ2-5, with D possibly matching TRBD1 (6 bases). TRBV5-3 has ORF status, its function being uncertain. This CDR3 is CARSPIDRTETQYF. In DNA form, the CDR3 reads TGCGCCAGAAGCCCCATTGACAGGACAGAGACCCAGTACTTC.